Here is one TCR beta chain with its context. This CDR3 is 15 amino acids long. The V end lost 5 bases, the J end lost 0 bases, and 12 bases lay between the germline ends. Germline CDR1 reads SGHTA; CDR2 reads FQGTGA. The source of the sample is a study of T cell responses to AZD1222 COVID-19 vaccine. Assay: immunoSEQ multiplex PCR; the TCRdb copy retains only in-frame clones and omits some. Of some 130,000 clones in the sample, approximately 90% are singletons; the top ten hold approximately 1.1%. The clonotype was recovered from an adult who received the AZD1222 COVID-19 vaccine. Sequencing was performed on peripheral blood, taken 28 days after the second AZD1222 dose. The chain couples TRBV7-3 to TRBJ2-3; D not resolved. The CDR3 sequence is CASSPSMGSTDTQYF. CDR3 DNA sequence: TGTGCCAGCAGCCCGTCTATGGGTAGCACAGATACGCAGTATTTT.